The 13 T cell receptor beta chains listed next were all sequenced from one sample in a study of T cells in Graves' hyperthyroidism and ophthalmopathy. TCR beta CDR3 sequences were amplified from RNA transcripts. The primer set for the first-round RT-PCR of the TCR CDR3 was HTBI. TCRdb called the multiplex PCR reads again in MiXCR, with one record for every CDR3 protein. The sample consists of 450,000 to 650,000 distinct CDR3 sequences, 17% of them appearing once. What was sequenced was blood. The source of these receptors is a young woman with Graves' ophthalmopathy.

The chain uses TRBV4-3 and TRBJ2-1; D is uncertain. Germline V CDR1 and CDR2: LGHNA, YSLEER. Trimming took off 0 bases at V and 9 bases at J, with 12 bases between the two ends. The CDR3 contains 14 residues. The CDR3 DNA reads TGCGCCAGCAGCCAAGAACCTCCACCCGGTGAGCAGTTCTTC. Amino acid sequence: CASSQEPPPGEQFF.

The chain links TRBV19 to TRBJ1-5; possibly TRBD1 for D (5 bases). V lost 2 bases to trimming and J lost 0 bases, with 8 bases between them. CDR1 LNHDA and CDR2 SQIVND come from the germline V gene (reference sequence). The CDR3 spans 15 residues. The CDR3 DNA reads TGTGCCAGTAGTATATGGGGCGATAGCAATCAGCCCCAGCATTTT. Residues: CASSIWGDSNQPQHF.

Notes on this clonotype: A clone one base away is much larger, so this may be a read error. The gene calls are TRBV6-1 and TRBJ2-7, with 11 bases aligning to TRBD1. Germline assignment: CDR1 MNHNS and CDR2 SASEGT. CDR3 length: 14 residues. CDR3 nucleotides: TGTGCCGGCAGGACAGGGGGCGCTTCGTACGAGCAGTACTTC. It translates to CAGRTGGASYEQYF.

This clonotype has just a few counts. This chain links TRBV30 with TRBJ2-2; TRBD2 matches 10 bases. The germline V gene has CDR1 GTSNPN and CDR2 SVGIG (reference sequence). The V and J ends lost 4 bases and 6 bases, in that order; junction bases with no gene match: 5. The CDR3 has 14 residues. DNA of the CDR3: TGTGCCTGGAAGAGCGGGAGGGCTTCCGGGGAGCTGTTTTTT. Translation gives CAWKSGRASGELFF.

As DNA, the CDR3 is TGTGCCAGCAGCGTAGGGTTCGGGGTTACAGATACGCAGTATTTT. Its protein is CASSVGFGVTDTQYF. The V and J genes are TRBV9 and TRBJ2-3, with D perhaps matching TRBD2 (5 bases). V was trimmed by 0 bases and J by 3 bases, leaving 11 bases between them. The CDR3 runs 15 residues. Germline V gene sequence: CDR1 SGDLS, CDR2 YYNGEE. The whole variable domain, remainder taken from reference TRBV9 and TRBJ2-3, is DSGVTQTPKHLITATGQRVTLRCSPRSGDLSVYWYQQSLDQGLQFLIQYYNGEERAKGNILERFSAQQFPDLHSELNLSSLELGDSALYFCASSVGFGVTDTQYFGPGTRLTVL.

This clonotype has ten or more counts. The gene calls are TRBV28 and TRBJ1-1; D remains unclear. Trimming cost V 2 bases and J 7 bases, with 8 bases left between them. Germline assignment: CDR1 MDHEN and CDR2 SYDVKM. The CDR3 contains 12 residues. CDR3 coding DNA: TGTGCCAGCAGTTTACCCCCCGGTGAAGCTTTCTTT. It is translated as CASSLPPGEAFF.

This clonotype has at least ten counts. V gene TRBV7-2 combines with J gene TRBJ2-7, with D possibly being TRBD1 (7 bases). Trimming took off 3 bases at V and 7 bases at J, with 19 bases between the two ends. CDR1 SGHTA and CDR2 FQGNSA come from the germline V gene. This CDR3 is built from 15 residues. The CDR3 DNA reads as TGTGCCAGCAGCTTGACTGAAGGGGGCGCGGGGGAGCAGTACTTC. Protein sequence: CASSLTEGGAGEQYF. Supplemented by reference TRBV7-2 and TRBJ2-7, the full variable domain reads GAGVSQSPSNKVTEKGKDVELRCDPISGHTALYWYRQSLGQGLEFLIYFQGNSAPDKSGLPSDRFSAERTGGSVSTLTIQRTQQEDSAVYLCASSLTEGGAGEQYFGPGTRLTVT.

The chain employs TRBV30 and TRBJ2-5; D gene uncertain. Trimming cost V 2 bases and J 4 bases, with 11 bases left between them. CDR3 length equals 13 residues. Germline lookup yields CDR1 GTSNPN and CDR2 SVGIG (reference sequence). The CDR3 coding sequence is TGTGCCTGGAGTCTCGGCAGTTCAGAGACCCAGTACTTC. Translated: CAWSLGSSETQYF.

As regards this clonotype: Given a much more abundant clone one base away, this may be a read error. The gene calls are TRBV7-2 and TRBJ2-1; D remains ambiguous. The V end lost 2 bases, the J end lost 6 bases, and 11 bases lay between the germline ends. CDR1 and CDR2 from the germline V gene are SGHTA and FQGNSA. This CDR3 spans 14 amino acids. The CDR3 bases are TGTGCCAGCAGCTTACGTGGCTACTCCAATGAGCAGTTCTTC. Protein sequence: CASSLRGYSNEQFF.

The CDR3 region is CSAHVPGQGYEQYF. The CDR3, as DNA: TGCAGTGCACATGTCCCGGGACAGGGGTACGAGCAGTACTTC. V usage is TRBV20-1 and J usage is TRBJ2-7; 10 bases map to TRBD1. Germline CDR1 DFQATT, CDR2 SNEGSKA (reference sequence). The CDR3 contains 14 residues. The junction had 9 bases not matched to a gene; V was cut back by 6 bases and J by 4 bases.

This clonotype was detected ten times or more. V and J are TRBV2 and TRBJ1-2; no clear D. The CDR3 length is 14 residues. CDR1 is SNHLY, CDR2 FYNNEI, per germline. V was clipped by 5 bases and J by 8 bases, with 18 bases between them. Here the CDR3 reads CASSSDGTSWGYTF. CDR3 DNA sequence: TGTGCCAGCAGTTCGGACGGAACCAGCTGGGGCTACACCTTC.

This clonotype was picked up many times. V usage is TRBV6-1 and J usage is TRBJ2-1; D unresolved. Germline CDR1 is MNHNS and CDR2 is SASEGT. The CDR3 is 13 amino acids. Trimming took 6 bases from V and 7 from J, leaving 13 bases between them. CDR3 sequence reads: CASSPRRRNEQFF. As DNA, the CDR3 is TGTGCCAGCAGCCCTAGGCGGCGGAATGAGCAGTTCTTC.

This clonotype was seen repeatedly, ten times or more. This rearrangement joins TRBV6-1 to TRBJ2-7; 10 bases fit TRBD2. V was pared by 6 bases and J by 3 bases, with 8 bases of the junction left unmatched. The CDR3 spans 15 residues. The V gene's germline CDR1 is MNHNS and CDR2 SASEGT. CDR3 amino acids: CASREEASGSYEQYF. The CDR3 region has the DNA TGTGCCAGCAGAGAGGAGGCTAGCGGGAGCTACGAGCAGTACTTC.